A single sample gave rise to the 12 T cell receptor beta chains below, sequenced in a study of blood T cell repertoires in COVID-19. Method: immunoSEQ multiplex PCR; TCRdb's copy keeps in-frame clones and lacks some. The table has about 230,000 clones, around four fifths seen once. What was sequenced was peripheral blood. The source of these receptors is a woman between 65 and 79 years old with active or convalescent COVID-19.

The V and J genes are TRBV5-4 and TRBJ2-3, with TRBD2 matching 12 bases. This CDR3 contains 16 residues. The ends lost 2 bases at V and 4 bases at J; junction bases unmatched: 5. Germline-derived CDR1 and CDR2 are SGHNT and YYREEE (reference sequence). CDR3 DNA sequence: TGTGCCAGCAGCTTACAACTAGCGGGAGGACCAGATACGCAGTATTTT. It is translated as CASSLQLAGGPDTQYF.

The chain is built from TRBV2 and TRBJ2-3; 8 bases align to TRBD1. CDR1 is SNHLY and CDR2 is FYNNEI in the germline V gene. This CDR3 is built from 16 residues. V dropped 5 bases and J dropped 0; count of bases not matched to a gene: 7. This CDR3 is CASSPLGDRSTDTQYF. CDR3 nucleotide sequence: TGTGCCAGCAGTCCCCTTGGGGACAGGAGCACAGATACGCAGTATTTT.

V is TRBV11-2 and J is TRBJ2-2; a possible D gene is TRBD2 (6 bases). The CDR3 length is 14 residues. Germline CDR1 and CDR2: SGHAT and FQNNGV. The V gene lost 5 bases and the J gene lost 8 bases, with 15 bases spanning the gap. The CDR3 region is CASSTGLTVGELFF. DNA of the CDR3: TGTGCCAGCAGCACGGGACTGACCGTTGGGGAGCTGTTTTTT.

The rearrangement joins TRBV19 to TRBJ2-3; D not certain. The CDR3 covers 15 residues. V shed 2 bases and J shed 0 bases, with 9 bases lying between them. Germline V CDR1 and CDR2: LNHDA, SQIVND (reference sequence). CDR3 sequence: CASSIMSGSTDTQYF. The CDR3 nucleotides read TGTGCCAGTAGTATAATGTCAGGTAGCACAGATACGCAGTATTTT.

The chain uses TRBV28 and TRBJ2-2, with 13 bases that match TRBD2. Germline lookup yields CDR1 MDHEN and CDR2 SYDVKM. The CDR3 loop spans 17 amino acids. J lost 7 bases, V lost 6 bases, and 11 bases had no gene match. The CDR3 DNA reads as TGTGCCAGCAGGACTAGATTAAGACTAGCGGGAGGCGGGGAGCTGTTTTTT. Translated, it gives CASRTRLRLAGGGELFF.

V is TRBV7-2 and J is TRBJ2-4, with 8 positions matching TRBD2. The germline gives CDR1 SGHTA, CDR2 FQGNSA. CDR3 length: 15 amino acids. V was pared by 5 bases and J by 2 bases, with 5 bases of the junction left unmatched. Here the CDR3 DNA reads TGTGCCAGCAGCCGGGGGGGCGTAACCAAAAACATTCAGTACTTC. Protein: CASSRGGVTKNIQYF.

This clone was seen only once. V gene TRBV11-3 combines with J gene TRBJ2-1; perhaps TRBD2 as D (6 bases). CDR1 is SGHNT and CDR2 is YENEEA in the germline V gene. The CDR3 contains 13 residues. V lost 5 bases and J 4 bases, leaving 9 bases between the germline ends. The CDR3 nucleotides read TGTGCCAGCAGCCTGGGACTTTACAATGAGCAGTTCTTC. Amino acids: CASSLGLYNEQFF.

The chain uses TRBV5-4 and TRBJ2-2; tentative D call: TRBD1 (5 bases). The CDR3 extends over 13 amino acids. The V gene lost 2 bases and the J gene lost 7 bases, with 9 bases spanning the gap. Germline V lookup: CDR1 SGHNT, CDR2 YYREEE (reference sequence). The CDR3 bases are TGTGCCAGCAGCTTTGGGGCCGTCGGGGAGCTGTTTTTT. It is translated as CASSFGAVGELFF.

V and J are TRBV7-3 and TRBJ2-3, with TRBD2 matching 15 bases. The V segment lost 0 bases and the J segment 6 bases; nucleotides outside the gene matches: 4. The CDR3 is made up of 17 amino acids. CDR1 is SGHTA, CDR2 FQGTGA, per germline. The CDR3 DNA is TGTGCCAGCAGCTTAACGGGAGGGACTAGCGGGGGGGATACGCAGTATTTT. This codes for CASSLTGGTSGGDTQYF. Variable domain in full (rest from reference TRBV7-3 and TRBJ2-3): GAGVSQTPSNKVTEKGKYVELRCDPISGHTALYWYRQSLGQGPEFLIYFQGTGAADDSGLPNDRFFAVRPEGSVSTLKIQRTERGDSAVYLCASSLTGGTSGGDTQYFGPGTRLTVL.

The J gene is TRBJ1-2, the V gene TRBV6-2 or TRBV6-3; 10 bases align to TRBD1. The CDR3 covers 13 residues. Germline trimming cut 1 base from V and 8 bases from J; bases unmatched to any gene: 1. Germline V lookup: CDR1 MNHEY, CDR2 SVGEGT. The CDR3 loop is CASSYWDRGGYTF. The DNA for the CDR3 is TGTGCCAGCAGTTACTGGGACAGGGGCGGCTACACCTTC.

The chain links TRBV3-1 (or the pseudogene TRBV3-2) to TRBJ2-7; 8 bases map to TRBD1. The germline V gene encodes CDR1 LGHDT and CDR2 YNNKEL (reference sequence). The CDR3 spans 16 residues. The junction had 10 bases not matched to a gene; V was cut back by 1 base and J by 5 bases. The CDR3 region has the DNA TGTGCCAGCAGCCAAGGGTTCTCGCCGACAGGGGACGAGCAGTACTTC. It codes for CASSQGFSPTGDEQYF.

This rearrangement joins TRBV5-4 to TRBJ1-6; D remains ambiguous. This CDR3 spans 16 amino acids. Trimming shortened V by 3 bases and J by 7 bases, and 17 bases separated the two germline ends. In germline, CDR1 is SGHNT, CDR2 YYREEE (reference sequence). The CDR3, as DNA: TGTGCCAGCAGCTCCGCAAGGGCCGGGAGGAATTCACCCCTCCACTTT. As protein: CASSSARAGRNSPLHF.